These 15 T cell receptor beta chains were all obtained from the same sample, sequenced in a study of OX40 agonist ivuxolimab in advanced cancers. Only in-frame clones appear in the TCRdb table, and some are missing; sequencing was by immunoSEQ multiplex PCR. This table holds about 46,000 clones, about 91% found once. The source material was CD4+ or CD8+ T cells sorted from blood, sampled in a trial of the OX40 agonist ivuxolimab. These receptors all come from an adult with an advanced solid tumor such as melanoma, head and neck, liver or kidney cancer.

The chain is built from TRBV2 and TRBJ2-7, with TRBD1 identical over 9 bases. J lost 4 bases, V lost 7 bases, and 8 bases had no gene match. CDR3 length: 14 residues. Germline V lookup: CDR1 SNHLY, CDR2 FYNNEI. CDR3 residues: CASIALQGAYEQYF. The CDR3 region has the DNA TGTGCCAGCATAGCGTTACAGGGGGCTTACGAGCAGTACTTC.

This chain uses TRBV6-6 with TRBJ1-3, with D possibly TRBD1 on 5 matching bases. Germline V CDR1 and CDR2: MNHNY, SVGAGI (reference sequence). CDR3 length: 15 residues. V gave up 0 bases and J gave up 3 bases, with 9 bases separating them. The DNA for the CDR3 is TGTGCCAGCAGTTACTCCCCAGGGTTTGGAAACACCATATATTTT. This codes for CASSYSPGFGNTIYF.

This chain uses TRBV6-5 with TRBJ2-7; the match to TRBD1 covers 12 bases. This CDR3 has 15 amino acids. Trimming at V came to 7 bases and at J to 3 bases, leaving 7 bases not matched to a gene. Germline CDR1 is MNHEY and CDR2 is SVGAGI. The CDR3, as DNA: TGTGCCAGCAAACAGGGACAGGGGGCTTTCTACGAGCAGTACTTC. Its protein is CASKQGQGAFYEQYF.

With regard to this clone: At the DNA level, this CDR3 is encoded by other sequences in the same sample as well. V and J are TRBV27 and TRBJ1-2; D unresolved. CDR1 is MNHEY, CDR2 SMNVEV, per germline (reference sequence). Trimming shortened V by 5 bases and J by 4 bases, and 8 bases separated the two germline ends. This CDR3 contains 12 residues. The CDR3 coding sequence is TGTGCCAGCAGTCTCTCGGGCTATGGCTACACCTTC. Its protein product is CASSLSGYGYTF.

In its sample, this clone was seen a few times. The CDR3 bases are TGTGCCAGCAGTTTATCGCCGGAGGCCTACGAGCAGTACTTC. Its protein is CASSLSPEAYEQYF. V is TRBV27 and J is TRBJ2-7; D perhaps matches TRBD2 (5 bases). Trimming removed 0 bases at V and 2 bases at J, with 8 bases between. CDR1 and CDR2 (germline): MNHEY, SMNVEV (reference sequence). The CDR3 sequence is 14 residues long.

The chain is built from TRBV28 and TRBJ2-7, with D unclear. Germline assignment: CDR1 MDHEN and CDR2 SYDVKM. The CDR3 extends over 14 amino acids. V gave up 3 bases and J gave up 5 bases, with 14 bases separating them. The CDR3 nucleotides are TGTGCCAGCAGTTTCCGCCTACCGCCGGACGAGCAGTACTTC. As protein: CASSFRLPPDEQYF.

This clone was detected only a few times. The chain combines TRBV7-2 with TRBJ2-7; D gene ambiguous. The V and J ends lost 3 bases and 2 bases respectively, with 5 bases between them. This CDR3 comprises 12 residues. Germline loops: CDR1 SGHTA, CDR2 FQGNSA. The CDR3 region has the DNA TGTGCCAGCAGCTTCGTTCCCTACGAGCAGTACTTC. Protein product: CASSFVPYEQYF.

This sequence joins TRBV28 and TRBJ1-4; D might be TRBD1 (6 bases). CDR1 and CDR2 (germline): MDHEN, SYDVKM. There are 16 residues in the CDR3. V lost 5 bases, J lost 8 bases, and 21 bases lay in between. The CDR3 nucleotides are TGTGCCAGCAGTGTTGTACAACCGGGACATGGGGAAAAACTGTTTTTT. It is translated as CASSVVQPGHGEKLFF. Based on the CDR3 plus reference TRBV28 and TRBJ1-4, the full variable domain is DVKVTQSSRYLVKRTGEKVFLECVQDMDHENMFWYRQDPGLGLRLIYFSYDVKMKEKGDIPEGYSVSREKKERFSLILESASTNQTSMYLCASSVVQPGHGEKLFFGSGTQLSVL.

This clone was observed a few times. The V and J genes are TRBV14 and TRBJ2-7; D remains ambiguous. Trimming left V 5 bases short and J 1 base short, with 15 bases between. The CDR3 runs to 15 residues. Germline V gives CDR1 SGHDN, CDR2 FVKESK. CDR3 protein: CASSGIGVFSYEQYF. CDR3 bases: TGTGCCAGCAGCGGCATTGGGGTATTTTCCTACGAGCAGTACTTC.

The rearrangement joins TRBV25-1 to TRBJ2-7; D could derive from TRBD1 or TRBD2 (6 bases each). Germline assignment: CDR1 MGHDK and CDR2 SYGVNS. The CDR3 is 13 residues long. Trimming took off 6 bases at V and 3 bases at J, with 12 bases between the two ends. The DNA of the CDR3 is TGTGCCAGCAGCCTAGGGGGGAACTACGAGCAGTACTTC. Translated: CASSLGGNYEQYF.

The gene calls are TRBV5-6 and TRBJ2-7, with unresolved D. Per germline, CDR1 SGHDT and CDR2 YYEEEE. V was clipped by 1 base and J by 5 bases, with 22 bases between them. This CDR3 contains 17 residues. CDR3 residues: CASSLSSWTTFIDEQYF. The CDR3, as DNA: TGTGCCAGCAGCTTGTCGTCTTGGACCACCTTCATAGACGAGCAGTACTTC.

This rearrangement joins TRBV11-2 to TRBJ2-7, with TRBD2 matching 7 bases. There are 14 residues in the CDR3. The germline gives CDR1 SGHAT, CDR2 FQNNGV. V shed 2 bases, J shed 3 bases, and the junction held 4 bases outside the gene matches. The CDR3 sequence: CASSLIAGVYEQYF. In DNA, the CDR3 is TGTGCCAGCAGCTTAATCGCGGGGGTCTACGAGCAGTACTTC. The whole variable domain, filled in from reference TRBV11-2 and TRBJ2-7, reads EAGVAQSPRYKIIEKRQSVAFWCNPISGHATLYWYQQILGQGPKLLIQFQNNGVVDDSQLPKDRFSAERLKGVDSTLKIQPAKLEDSAVYLCASSLIAGVYEQYFGPGTRLTVT.

A few counts support this clone. CDR3 in amino acids: CATTTGNQPQHF. The CDR3 DNA reads as TGTGCCACGACTACAGGGAATCAGCCCCAGCATTTT. J is TRBJ1-5 and V is TRBV19; TRBD1 might be the D (6 bases). V gave up 10 bases and J gave up 4 bases, with 11 bases separating them. CDR1 is LNHDA and CDR2 is SQIVND in the germline V gene (reference sequence). The CDR3 has 12 residues.

Details on this clone: In the same sample, other DNA sequences code for this CDR3. This chain uses TRBV7-9 with TRBJ1-5; no reliable D call. V lost 1 base and J lost 3, with 1 base in between. This CDR3 contains 12 residues. The germline V gene encodes CDR1 SEHNR and CDR2 FQNEAQ (reference sequence). CDR3 sequence (DNA): TGTGCCAGCAGCTTAGTCAATCAGCCCCAGCATTTT. Translating gives CASSLVNQPQHF.

The chain combines TRBV19 with TRBJ2-7; 9 positions match TRBD1. Germline CDR1 and CDR2: LNHDA and SQIVND (reference sequence). This CDR3 is 15 amino acids long. The trim removed 3 bases at V and 3 bases at J, leaving 6 bases unmatched. CDR3 nucleotide sequence: TGTGCCAGTAGTATTGCGACAGGGGGGGTCTACGAGCAGTACTTC. Its translation: CASSIATGGVYEQYF.